This T cell receptor (beta chain) was sequenced during a study of post-analysis software for immune sequencing data. Notes on the study in general: With TRBV5-6, TRBV5-1 and TRBV20-1 included, about five TRBV segments were more frequent in patients than in controls. For normalized Chao1 diversity, multiple sclerosis patients scored significantly lower than controls did.

This clonotype was observed a handful of times. What it binds is unknown. Incorporated into the TCR beta cDNA libraries were unique molecular identifiers, which served to reduce PCR and sequencing biases. Approximately 0.5 million cDNA molecules were recovered from an input of roughly 0.85 to 10 million T cells. Using its own MiXCR run on the PCR reads, TCRdb lists one record per CDR3 protein. The table lists 650,000 to 850,000 distinct CDR3 sequences, 53% of them singletons. V lost 7 bases and J lost 2, with 15 bases in between. The CDR3 covers 15 residues. CDR1 and CDR2 (germline): SQVTM, ANQGSEA. Sequencing used blood. V and J are TRBV29-1 and TRBJ2-6, with unresolved D. This TCR came from a girl under 18 with multiple sclerosis. CDR3 in amino acids: CSAQSLGTGANVLTF. Written as DNA, the CDR3 is TGCAGCGCCCAAAGTCTGGGGACTGGGGCCAACGTCCTGACTTTC.